Here is one T cell receptor beta chain with its context. Its antigen is not identified. The table came from immunoSEQ multiplex PCR; TCRdb's copy has only in-frame clones and leaves some out. The data contain 98,000 or so clones, more than 75% of them singletons. This sample was taken from a study of T cell responses to AZD1222 COVID-19 vaccine. Study observations and caveats: After two AZD1222 doses, spike-specific TCR breadth and depth rose versus day 0. Along spike, vaccine-associated CD4 TCRs were found throughout, with dominance at 160-218 and 743-854. White British ancestry dominated among donors, who included more females, and clonal diversity was possibly underestimated.

The CDR3 has 18 residues. The germline gives CDR1 MNHNS, CDR2 SASEGT. Between the trimmed V and J ends, which lost 1 base and 5 bases, there was a span of 20 bases. This TCR came from an adult who received the MenACWY meningococcal vaccine as a control. V is TRBV6-1 and J is TRBJ1-4, with a possible D match to TRBD1 (6 bases). This specimen was peripheral blood, taken 28 days after the second dose of the MenACWY control vaccine. The DNA of the CDR3 is TGTGCCAGCAGTGAAGGGCGTGGCACAGGGATGTCGAATGAAAAACTGTTTTTT. Translating gives CASSEGRGTGMSNEKLFF.